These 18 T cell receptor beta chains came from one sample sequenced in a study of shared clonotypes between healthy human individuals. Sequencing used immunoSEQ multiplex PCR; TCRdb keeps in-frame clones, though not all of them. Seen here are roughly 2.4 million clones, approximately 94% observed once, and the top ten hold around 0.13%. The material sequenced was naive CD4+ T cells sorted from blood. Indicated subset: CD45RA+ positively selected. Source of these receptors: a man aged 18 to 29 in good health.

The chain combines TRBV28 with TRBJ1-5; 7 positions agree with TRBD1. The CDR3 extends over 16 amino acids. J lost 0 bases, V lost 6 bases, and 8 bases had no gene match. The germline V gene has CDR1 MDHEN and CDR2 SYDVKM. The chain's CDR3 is CASSRRTGGSNQPQHF. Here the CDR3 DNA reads TGTGCCAGCAGCCGCCGGACAGGTGGTAGCAATCAGCCCCAGCATTTT. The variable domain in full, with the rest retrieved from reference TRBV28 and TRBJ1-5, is DVKVTQSSRYLVKRTGEKVFLECVQDMDHENMFWYRQDPGLGLRLIYFSYDVKMKEKGDIPEGYSVSREKKERFSLILESASTNQTSMYLCASSRRTGGSNQPQHFGDGTRLSIL.

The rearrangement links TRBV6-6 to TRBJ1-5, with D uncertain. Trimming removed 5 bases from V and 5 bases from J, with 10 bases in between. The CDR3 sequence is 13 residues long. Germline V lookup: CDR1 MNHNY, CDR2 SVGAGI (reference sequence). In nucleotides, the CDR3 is TGTGCCAGCAGTCCGCCTCTTGATCAGCCCCAGCATTTT. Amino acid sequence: CASSPPLDQPQHF.

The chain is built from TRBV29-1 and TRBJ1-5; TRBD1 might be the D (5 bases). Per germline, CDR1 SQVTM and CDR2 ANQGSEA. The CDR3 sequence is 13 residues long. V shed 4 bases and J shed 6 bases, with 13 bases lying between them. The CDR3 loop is CSVVSGGGQPQHF. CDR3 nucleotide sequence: TGCAGCGTTGTCTCCGGGGGAGGTCAGCCCCAGCATTTT. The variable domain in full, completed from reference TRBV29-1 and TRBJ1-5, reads SAVISQKPSRDICQRGTSLTIQCQVDSQVTMMFWYRQQPGQSLTLIATANQGSEATYESGFVIDKFPISRPNLTFSTLTVSNMSPEDSSIYLCSVVSGGGQPQHFGDGTRLSIL.

CDR3 in DNA: TGCGCCAGCAGCTTGTATCGTGGGGGGGCGAGCACAGATACGCAGTATTTT. Its translation: CASSLYRGGASTDTQYF. The chain uses TRBV5-1 and TRBJ2-3, with D possibly TRBD2 on 7 matching bases. The CDR3 length is 17 residues. The germline V gene encodes CDR1 SGHRS and CDR2 YFSETQ. V was cut by 1 base and J by 0 bases, with 15 bases left in between.

CDR3 amino acids: CASSLGLNEQYF. The CDR3 nucleotides read TGTGCCAGCAGCTTGGGTCTAAACGAGCAGTACTTC. This chain joins TRBV5-4 and TRBJ2-7; D gene uncertain. This CDR3 is built from 12 residues. Trimming pared 0 bases from V and 5 bases from J, leaving 6 bases between. CDR1 is SGHNT and CDR2 is YYREEE in the germline V gene (reference sequence). The whole variable domain, filled in from reference TRBV5-4 and TRBJ2-7, reads ETGVTQSPTHLIKTRGQQVTLRCSSQSGHNTVSWYQQALGQGPQFIFQYYREEENGRGNFPPRFSGLQFPNYSSELNVNALELDDSALYLCASSLGLNEQYFGPGTRLTVT.

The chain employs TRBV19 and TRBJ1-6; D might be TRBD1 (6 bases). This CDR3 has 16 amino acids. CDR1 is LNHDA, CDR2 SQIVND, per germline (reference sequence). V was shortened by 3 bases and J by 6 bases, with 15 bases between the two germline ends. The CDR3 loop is CASSIGDTITNSPLHF. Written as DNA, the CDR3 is TGTGCCAGTAGTATCGGGGACACAATCACTAATTCACCCCTCCACTTT.

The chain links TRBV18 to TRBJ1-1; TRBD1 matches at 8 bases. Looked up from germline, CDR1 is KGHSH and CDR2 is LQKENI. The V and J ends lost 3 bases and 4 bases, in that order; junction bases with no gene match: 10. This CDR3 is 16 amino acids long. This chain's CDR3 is CASSPYGTGGGTEAFF. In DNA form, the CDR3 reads TGTGCCAGCTCACCCTACGGAACAGGGGGGGGCACTGAAGCTTTCTTT.

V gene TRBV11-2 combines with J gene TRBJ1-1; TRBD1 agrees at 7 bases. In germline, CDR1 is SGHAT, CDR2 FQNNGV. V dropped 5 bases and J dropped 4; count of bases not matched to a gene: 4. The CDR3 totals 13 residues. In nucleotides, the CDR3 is TGTGCCAGCAGCCCTGGACAGGCCACTGAAGCTTTCTTT. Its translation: CASSPGQATEAFF.

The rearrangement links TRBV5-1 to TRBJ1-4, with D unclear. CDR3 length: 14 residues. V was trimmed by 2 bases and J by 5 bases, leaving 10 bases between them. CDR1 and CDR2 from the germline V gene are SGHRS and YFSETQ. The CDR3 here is CASSFEGGNEKLFF. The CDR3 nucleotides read TGCGCCAGCAGCTTCGAGGGCGGAAATGAAAAACTGTTTTTT.

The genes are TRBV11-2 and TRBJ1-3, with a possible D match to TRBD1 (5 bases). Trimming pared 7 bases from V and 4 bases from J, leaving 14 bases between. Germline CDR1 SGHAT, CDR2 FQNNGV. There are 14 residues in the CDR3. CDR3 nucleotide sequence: TGTGCCAGCACCCCCGGGGGTTCAGGAAACACCATATATTTT. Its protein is CASTPGGSGNTIYF.

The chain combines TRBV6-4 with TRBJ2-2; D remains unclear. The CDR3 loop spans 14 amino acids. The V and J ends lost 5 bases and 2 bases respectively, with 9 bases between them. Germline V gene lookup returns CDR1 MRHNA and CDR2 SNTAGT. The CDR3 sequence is CASSTTVNTGELFF. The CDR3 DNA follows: TGTGCCAGCAGTACTACAGTCAACACCGGGGAGCTGTTTTTT.

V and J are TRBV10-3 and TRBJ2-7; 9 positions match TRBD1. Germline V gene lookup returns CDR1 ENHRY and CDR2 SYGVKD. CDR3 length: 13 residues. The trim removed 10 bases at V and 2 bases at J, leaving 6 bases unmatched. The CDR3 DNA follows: TGTGCCACCAAAACAGGGGGCGCCTACGAGCAGTACTTC. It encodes CATKTGGAYEQYF.

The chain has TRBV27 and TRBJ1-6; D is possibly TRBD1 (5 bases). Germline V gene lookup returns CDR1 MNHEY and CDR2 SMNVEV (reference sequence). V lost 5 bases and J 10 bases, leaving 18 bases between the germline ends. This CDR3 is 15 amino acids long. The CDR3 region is CASSPRGGGGSPLHF. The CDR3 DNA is TGTGCCAGCAGTCCCAGAGGTGGGGGTGGATCACCCCTCCACTTT.

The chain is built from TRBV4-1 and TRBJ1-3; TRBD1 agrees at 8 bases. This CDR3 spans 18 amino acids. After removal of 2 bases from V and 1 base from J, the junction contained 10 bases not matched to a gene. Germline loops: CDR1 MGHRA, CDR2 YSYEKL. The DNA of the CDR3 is TGCGCCAGCAGCCAATCTCTAGACAGGGGAGGGTCTGGAAACACCATATATTTT. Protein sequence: CASSQSLDRGGSGNTIYF.

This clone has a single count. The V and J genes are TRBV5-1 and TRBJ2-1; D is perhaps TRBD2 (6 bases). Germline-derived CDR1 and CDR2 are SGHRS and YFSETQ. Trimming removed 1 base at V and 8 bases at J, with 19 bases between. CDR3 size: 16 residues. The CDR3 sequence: CASSLNGVWRRDEQFF. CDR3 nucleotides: TGCGCCAGCAGCTTGAACGGGGTTTGGAGGAGGGATGAGCAGTTCTTC.

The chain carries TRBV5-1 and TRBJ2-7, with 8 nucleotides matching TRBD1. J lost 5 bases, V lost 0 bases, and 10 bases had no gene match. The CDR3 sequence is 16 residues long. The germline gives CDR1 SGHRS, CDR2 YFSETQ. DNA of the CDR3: TGCGCCAGCAGCTTGGCCGGGACAGGAAATTTCCACGAGCAGTACTTC. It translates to CASSLAGTGNFHEQYF. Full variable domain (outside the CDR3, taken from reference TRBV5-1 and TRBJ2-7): KAGVTQTPRYLIKTRGQQVTLSCSPISGHRSVSWYQQTPGQGLQFLFEYFSETQRNKGNFPGRFSGRQFSNSRSEMNVSTLELGDSALYLCASSLAGTGNFHEQYFGPGTRLTVT.

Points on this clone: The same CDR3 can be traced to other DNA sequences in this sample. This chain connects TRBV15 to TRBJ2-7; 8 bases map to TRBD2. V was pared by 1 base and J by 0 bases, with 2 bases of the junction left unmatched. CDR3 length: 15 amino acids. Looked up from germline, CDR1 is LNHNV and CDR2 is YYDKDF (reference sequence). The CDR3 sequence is CATSRGTSGSYEQYF. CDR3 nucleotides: TGTGCCACCAGCAGAGGAACTAGCGGCTCCTACGAGCAGTACTTC.

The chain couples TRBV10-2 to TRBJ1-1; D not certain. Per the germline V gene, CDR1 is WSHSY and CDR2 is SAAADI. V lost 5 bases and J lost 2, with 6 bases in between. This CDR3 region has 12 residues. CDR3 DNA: TGCGCCAGCAGTCAGGTCAACACTGAAGCTTTCTTT. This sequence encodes CASSQVNTEAFF.